The sequence of this TCR beta chain was determined in a study of control samples from healthy donors and cancer patients. The CDR3 extends over 13 amino acids. The germline V and J ends were trimmed by 10 bases and 5 bases, with 17 bases remaining between them. CDR1 and CDR2 (germline): MDHEN, SYDVKM. Profiling relied on immunoSEQ multiplex PCR, and the TCRdb table lists in-frame clones only, not all of them. The sample lists about 130,000 clones; about 94% were seen once. The TCR was taken from a young man in good health. This chain joins TRBV28 and TRBJ1-2; D possibly corresponds to TRBD1 (6 bases). The specimen was blood. CDR3 sequence: CATGGGARYGYTF. As DNA, the CDR3 is TGTGCCACTGGCGGGGGCGCAAGGTATGGCTACACCTTC.